The next 2 T cell receptor beta chains were all read from a single sample in a study of radiation and T cells in renal cell carcinoma. Time point: blood 4 weeks post-SBRT, at nephrectomy. The treatment: 15 Gy SBRT to primary tumor, nephrectomy 4 weeks later. Data came from immunoSEQ multiplex PCR; TCRdb stores just in-frame clones and leaves some out. This table has under 100,000 clones, 80% to 90% appearing once. Sequencing was performed on blood, taken from a patient whose treatment included radiotherapy and nephrectomy. The receptors were sampled from a man aged 60 to 69 with renal cell carcinoma.

This sequence joins TRBV9 and TRBJ2-5, with D maybe TRBD2 (6 bases). The V end was cut by 3 bases, the J end by 5 bases, with 17 bases between. Germline CDR1 reads SGDLS; CDR2 reads YYNGEE. This CDR3 is built from 15 residues. CDR3 loop: CASSAAGTPGETQYF. The CDR3 coding sequence is TGTGCCAGCAGCGCCGCCGGGACTCCGGGGGAGACCCAGTACTTC.

The chain joins TRBV28 to TRBJ2-5, with TRBD2 matching 12 bases. The CDR3 runs 14 residues. Losses at the gene ends were 7 bases for V and 5 bases for J; bases not matched to a gene: 5. Germline CDR1 reads MDHEN; CDR2 reads SYDVKM. The CDR3 loop reads CASILAGGGETQYF. The CDR3 DNA sequence: TGTGCCAGCATACTAGCGGGAGGTGGGGAGACCCAGTACTTC. The full variable domain, rest sourced from reference TRBV28 and TRBJ2-5, is DVKVTQSSRYLVKRTGEKVFLECVQDMDHENMFWYRQDPGLGLRLIYFSYDVKMKEKGDIPEGYSVSREKKERFSLILESASTNQTSMYLCASILAGGGETQYFGPGTRLLVL.